There are a few counts of the clone carrying this T cell receptor (beta chain). Its antigen is as yet unknown. Germline V gene sequence: CDR1 MNHNS, CDR2 SASEGT. CDR3 size: 15 residues. The ends lost 2 bases at V and 7 bases at J; junction bases unmatched: 8. This sample stems from a study of cytomegalovirus exposure and HLA in healthy donors. A multiplex PCR was run with 60 Vbeta primers and 13 Jbeta primers. The repertoire was sequenced with immunoSEQ multiplex PCR; TCRdb's copy has only in-frame clones and lacks some. Of about 96,000 clones detected, around 74% appear once; the ten largest clones hold roughly 7.3%. Study-level findings and limits: For most TCR beta V segments, an earlier analysis put the productive rate at about 87% or about 30% of the time. CMV serostatus was the only immune exposure information that was available. 150 or so TCR beta chains were listed as cytomegalovirus-associated.

This chain connects TRBV6-1 to TRBJ2-3, with 8 bases identical to TRBD2. Sequencing was done on a sample of PBMCs. This sequence originates from a man in his forties or fifties in good health and CMV-seropositive. CDR3 bases: TGTGCCAGCAGTGAAATCGGGGGGGGTAGAAATACGCAGTATTTT. Amino acids: CASSEIGGGRNTQYF.